Following are 8 T cell receptor beta chains from one sample sequenced in a study of human thymus T cells. Method: immunoSEQ multiplex PCR; TCRdb's copy keeps in-frame clones and lacks some. The sample includes more than 70,000 clones, just over 95% seen only once; the top ten take 0.025% to 0.035%. Surgeons resected thymus tissue during corrective heart surgery. Input material: thymus tissue. These TCRs come from a boy less than two years old with a congenital heart defect but otherwise immunologically healthy.

The chain combines TRBV29-1 with TRBJ1-4, with D hard to call. The CDR3 runs to 12 residues. Trimming removed 2 bases at V and 4 bases at J, with 5 bases between. Germline V gene lookup returns CDR1 SQVTM and CDR2 ANQGSEA. The CDR3, as DNA: TGCAGCGTTGAACAGCATAATGAAAAACTGTTTTTT. The encoded protein is CSVEQHNEKLFF. The complete variable domain, with remaining parts taken from reference TRBV29-1 and TRBJ1-4, reads SAVISQKPSRDICQRGTSLTIQCQVDSQVTMMFWYRQQPGQSLTLIATANQGSEATYESGFVIDKFPISRPNLTFSTLTVSNMSPEDSSIYLCSVEQHNEKLFFGSGTQLSVL.

V usage is TRBV5-8 and J usage is TRBJ1-1; D is unclear. The CDR3 extends over 13 amino acids. Trimming removed 2 bases at V and 8 bases at J, with 13 bases between. Germline-derived CDR1 and CDR2 are SGHTS and YDEGEE. The CDR3 nucleotides are TGTGCCAGCAGCTTACGGGAGGGAGGGGAAGCTTTCTTT. Its translation is CASSLREGGEAFF.

The chain combines TRBV2 with TRBJ2-5; unclear D gene. This CDR3 spans 14 amino acids. From germline, CDR1 is SNHLY and CDR2 FYNNEI. V lost 5 bases and J 4 bases, leaving 14 bases between the germline ends. The CDR3 here is CASSTWTAGETQYF. CDR3 sequence (DNA): TGTGCCAGCAGTACATGGACCGCTGGAGAGACCCAGTACTTC.

The rearrangement uses TRBV2 and TRBJ1-1; 8 bases match TRBD1. J gave up 5 bases and V 4 bases, and 15 bases lay outside the gene matches. CDR3 length: 17 residues. Germline values: CDR1 SNHLY, CDR2 FYNNEI. The DNA for the CDR3 is TGTGCCAGCAGTGGCCGCAGGGGGCTTCTTCTGAGGACTGAAGCTTTCTTT. Translated: CASSGRRGLLLRTEAFF.

V gene TRBV6-4 combines with J gene TRBJ1-1; tentative D call: TRBD1 (5 bases). The V end lost 3 bases, the J end lost 4 bases, and 18 bases lay between the germline ends. The CDR3 has 16 residues. Germline-derived CDR1 and CDR2 are MRHNA and SNTAGT. The DNA of the CDR3 is TGTGCCAGCAGTGATAGGGCAGGTAGGGGTCCCACTGAAGCTTTCTTT. As protein: CASSDRAGRGPTEAFF.

V is TRBV29-1 and J is TRBJ2-1; 12 bases are a match to TRBD2. The CDR3 length is 14 residues. CDR1 and CDR2 (germline): SQVTM, ANQGSEA. After removal of 8 bases from V and 7 bases from J, the junction contained 9 bases not matched to a gene. The CDR3 coding sequence is TGCAGCCCTGTAGGGCTAGCGGGGGGGAATGAGCAGTTCTTC. It translates to CSPVGLAGGNEQFF.

This chain joins TRBV5-1 and TRBJ2-5; D may be TRBD1 or TRBD2 (5 bases each). The CDR3 is 15 residues long. With 3 bases removed from V and 6 bases from J, the gap between germline ends came to 18 bases. Germline assignment: CDR1 SGHRS and CDR2 YFSETQ. The DNA for the CDR3 is TGCGCCAGCAGCTCGTCGGCCCAGGGAGTGCAGACCCAGTACTTC. Its protein product is CASSSSAQGVQTQYF. Full variable domain (rest looked up from reference TRBV5-1 and TRBJ2-5): KAGVTQTPRYLIKTRGQQVTLSCSPISGHRSVSWYQQTPGQGLQFLFEYFSETQRNKGNFPGRFSGRQFSNSRSEMNVSTLELGDSALYLCASSSSAQGVQTQYFGPGTRLLVL.

J is TRBJ2-5 and V is TRBV11-3; D is possibly TRBD1 or TRBD2 (5 bases each). Germline assignment: CDR1 SGHNT and CDR2 YENEEA. The CDR3 contains 16 residues. The ends were cut back, 5 bases at V and 4 bases at J, with 20 bases in the middle. CDR3 amino acids: CASSPRSGWRPETQYF. The CDR3 bases are TGTGCCAGCAGCCCTCGCTCAGGGTGGAGGCCAGAGACCCAGTACTTC. Drawing the rest from reference TRBV11-3 and TRBJ2-5, the complete variable domain is EAGVVQSPRYKIIEKKQPVAFWCNPISGHNTLYWYLQNLGQGPELLIRYENEEAVDDSQLPKDRFSAERLKGVDSTLKIQPAELGDSAVYLCASSPRSGWRPETQYFGPGTRLLVL.